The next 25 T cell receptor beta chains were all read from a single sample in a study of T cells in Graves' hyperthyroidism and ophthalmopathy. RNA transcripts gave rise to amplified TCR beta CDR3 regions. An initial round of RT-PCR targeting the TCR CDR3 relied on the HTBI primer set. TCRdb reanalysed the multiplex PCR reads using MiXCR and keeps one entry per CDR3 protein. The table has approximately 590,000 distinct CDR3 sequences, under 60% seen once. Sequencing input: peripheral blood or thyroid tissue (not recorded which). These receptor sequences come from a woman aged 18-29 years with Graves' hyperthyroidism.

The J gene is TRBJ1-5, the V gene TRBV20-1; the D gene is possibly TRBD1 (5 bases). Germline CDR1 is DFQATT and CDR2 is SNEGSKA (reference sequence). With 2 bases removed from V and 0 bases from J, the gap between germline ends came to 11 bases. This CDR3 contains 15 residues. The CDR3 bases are TGCAGTGCTAGAAGACAGTGGAATAGCAATCAGCCCCAGCATTTT. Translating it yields CSARRQWNSNQPQHF.

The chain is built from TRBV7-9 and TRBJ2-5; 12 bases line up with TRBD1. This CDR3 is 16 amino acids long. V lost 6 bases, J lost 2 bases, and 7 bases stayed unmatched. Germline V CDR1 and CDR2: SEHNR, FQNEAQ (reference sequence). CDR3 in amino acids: CASSPWDRGRQETQYF. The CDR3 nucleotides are TGTGCCAGCAGTCCCTGGGACAGGGGGCGGCAAGAGACCCAGTACTTC.

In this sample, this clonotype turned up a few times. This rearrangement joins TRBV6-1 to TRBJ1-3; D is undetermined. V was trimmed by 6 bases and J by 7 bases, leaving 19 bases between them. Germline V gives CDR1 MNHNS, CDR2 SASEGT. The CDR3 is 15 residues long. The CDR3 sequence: CASSQGGRRVNTIYF. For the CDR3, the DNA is TGTGCCAGCAGCCAAGGAGGACGGCGGGTGAACACCATATATTTT.

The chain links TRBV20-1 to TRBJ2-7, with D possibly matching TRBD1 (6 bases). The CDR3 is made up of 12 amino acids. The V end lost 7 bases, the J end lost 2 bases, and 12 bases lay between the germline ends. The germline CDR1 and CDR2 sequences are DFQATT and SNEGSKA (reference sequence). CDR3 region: CSVNRDTYEQYF. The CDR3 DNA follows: TGCAGTGTGAACAGGGACACCTACGAGCAGTACTTC.

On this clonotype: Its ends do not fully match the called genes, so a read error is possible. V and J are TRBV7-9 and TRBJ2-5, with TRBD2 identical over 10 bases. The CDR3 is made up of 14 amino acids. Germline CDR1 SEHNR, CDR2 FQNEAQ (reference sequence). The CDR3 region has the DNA TGCGCCAGCAGCCCGCTAGCGGGAGTCGAGACCCAGTACTTC. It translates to CASSPLAGVETQYF.

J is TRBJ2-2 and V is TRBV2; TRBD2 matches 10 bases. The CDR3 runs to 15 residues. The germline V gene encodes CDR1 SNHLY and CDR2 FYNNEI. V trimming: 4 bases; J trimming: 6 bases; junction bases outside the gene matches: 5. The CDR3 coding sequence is TGTGCCAGCAGTGGCAGCGGGAGGGCGCCCGGGGAGCTGTTTTTT. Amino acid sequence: CASSGSGRAPGELFF.

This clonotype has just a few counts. The CDR3 loop is CARGDFYYEQYF. CDR3 nucleotides: TGTGCCAGGGGGGACTTTTACTACGAGCAGTACTTC. V and J are TRBV2 and TRBJ2-7; D is perhaps TRBD2 (6 bases). CDR3 size: 12 residues. Trimming took 9 bases from V and 3 from J, leaving 12 bases between them. From germline, CDR1 is SNHLY and CDR2 FYNNEI.

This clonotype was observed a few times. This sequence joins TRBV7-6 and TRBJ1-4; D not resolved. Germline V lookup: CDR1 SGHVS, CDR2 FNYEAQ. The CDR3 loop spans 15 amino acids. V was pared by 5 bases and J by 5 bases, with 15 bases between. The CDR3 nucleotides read TGTGCCAGCAGCCAAGTCCTCTCCCAGAATGAAAAACTGTTTTTT. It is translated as CASSQVLSQNEKLFF.

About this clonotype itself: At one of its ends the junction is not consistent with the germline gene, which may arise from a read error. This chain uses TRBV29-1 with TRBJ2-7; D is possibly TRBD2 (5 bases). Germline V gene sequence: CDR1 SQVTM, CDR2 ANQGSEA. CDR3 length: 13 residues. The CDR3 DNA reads TGTGCCAGCACTTACGGGGTATCAAACGAGCAGTACTTC. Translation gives CASTYGVSNEQYF.

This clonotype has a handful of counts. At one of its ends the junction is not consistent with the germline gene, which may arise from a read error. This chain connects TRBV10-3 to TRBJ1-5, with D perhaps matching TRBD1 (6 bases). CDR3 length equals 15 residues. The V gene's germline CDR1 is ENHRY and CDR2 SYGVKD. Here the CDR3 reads CASSDYRASNQPQHF. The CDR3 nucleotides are TGTGCCAGCAGTGACTACAGGGCTAGCAATCAGCCCCAGCATTTT.

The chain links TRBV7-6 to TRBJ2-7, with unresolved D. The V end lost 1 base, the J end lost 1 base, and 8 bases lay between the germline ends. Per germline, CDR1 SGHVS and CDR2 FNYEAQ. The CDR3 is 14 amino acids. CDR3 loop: CASSLDYRSYEQYF. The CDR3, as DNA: TGTGCCAGCAGCTTAGACTACCGGTCCTACGAGCAGTACTTC.

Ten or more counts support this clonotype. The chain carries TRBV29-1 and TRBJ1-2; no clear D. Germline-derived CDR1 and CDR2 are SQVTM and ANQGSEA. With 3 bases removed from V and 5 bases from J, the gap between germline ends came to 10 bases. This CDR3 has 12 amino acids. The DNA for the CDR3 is TGCAGCGTTGAGAGGGAGGGATATGGCTACACCTTC. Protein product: CSVEREGYGYTF.

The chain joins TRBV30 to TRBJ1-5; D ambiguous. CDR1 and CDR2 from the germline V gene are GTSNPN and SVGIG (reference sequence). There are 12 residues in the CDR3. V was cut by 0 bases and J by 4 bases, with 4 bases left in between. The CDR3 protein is CAWSVANQPQHF. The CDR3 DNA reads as TGTGCCTGGAGTGTTGCTAATCAGCCCCAGCATTTT.

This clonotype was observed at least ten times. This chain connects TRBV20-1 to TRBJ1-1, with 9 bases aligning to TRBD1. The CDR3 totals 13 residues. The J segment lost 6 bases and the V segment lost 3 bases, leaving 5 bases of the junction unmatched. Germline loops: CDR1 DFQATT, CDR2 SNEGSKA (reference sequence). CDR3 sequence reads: CSASPGTGSEAFF. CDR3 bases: TGCAGTGCTAGCCCCGGGACAGGGTCTGAAGCTTTCTTT.

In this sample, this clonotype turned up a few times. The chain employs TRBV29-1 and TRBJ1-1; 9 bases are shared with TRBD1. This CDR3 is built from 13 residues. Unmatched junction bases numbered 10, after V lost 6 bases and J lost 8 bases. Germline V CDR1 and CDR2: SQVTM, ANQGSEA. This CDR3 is CSVPNPGQGEAFF. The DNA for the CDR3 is TGCAGCGTACCAAACCCGGGACAGGGAGAAGCTTTCTTT.

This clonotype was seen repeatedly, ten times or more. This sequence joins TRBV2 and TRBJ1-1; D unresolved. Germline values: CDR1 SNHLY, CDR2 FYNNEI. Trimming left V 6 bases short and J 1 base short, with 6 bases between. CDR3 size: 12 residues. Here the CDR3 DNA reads TGTGCCAGCAGATTCACGAACACTGAAGCTTTCTTT. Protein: CASRFTNTEAFF.

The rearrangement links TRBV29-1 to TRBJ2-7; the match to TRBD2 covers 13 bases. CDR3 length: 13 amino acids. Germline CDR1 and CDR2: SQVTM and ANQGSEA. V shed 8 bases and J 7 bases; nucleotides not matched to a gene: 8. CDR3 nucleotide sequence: TGCAGCAAGAGAGGACTAGCGGGAGAGGAGCAGTACTTC. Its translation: CSKRGLAGEEQYF.

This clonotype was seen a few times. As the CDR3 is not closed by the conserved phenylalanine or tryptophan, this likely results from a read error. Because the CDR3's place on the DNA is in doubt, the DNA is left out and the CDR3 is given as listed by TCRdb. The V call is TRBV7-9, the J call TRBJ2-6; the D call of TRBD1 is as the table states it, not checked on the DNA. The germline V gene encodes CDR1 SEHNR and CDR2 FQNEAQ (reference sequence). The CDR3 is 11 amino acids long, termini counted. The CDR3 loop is CASSLDGQGLI.

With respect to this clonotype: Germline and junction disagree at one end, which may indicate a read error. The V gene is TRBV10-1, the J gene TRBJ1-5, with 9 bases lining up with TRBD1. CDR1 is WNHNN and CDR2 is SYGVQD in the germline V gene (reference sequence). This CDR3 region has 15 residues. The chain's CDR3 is CVSTRDRANNQPQHF. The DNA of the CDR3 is TGCGTCAGCACACGGGACAGGGCGAACAATCAGCCCCAGCATTTT.

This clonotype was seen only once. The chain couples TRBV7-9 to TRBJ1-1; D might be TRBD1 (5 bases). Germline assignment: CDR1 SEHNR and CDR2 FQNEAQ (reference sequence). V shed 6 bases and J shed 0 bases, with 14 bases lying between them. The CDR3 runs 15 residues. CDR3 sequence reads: CASRSRWGMNTEAFF. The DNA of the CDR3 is TGTGCCAGCAGATCTCGGTGGGGCATGAACACTGAAGCTTTCTTT.

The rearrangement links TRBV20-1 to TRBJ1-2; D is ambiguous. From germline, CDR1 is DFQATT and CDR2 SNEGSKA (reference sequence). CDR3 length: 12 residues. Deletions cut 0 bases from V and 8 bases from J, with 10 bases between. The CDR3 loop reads CSAREMGGGYTF. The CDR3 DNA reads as TGCAGTGCTAGAGAAATGGGCGGGGGCTACACCTTC.

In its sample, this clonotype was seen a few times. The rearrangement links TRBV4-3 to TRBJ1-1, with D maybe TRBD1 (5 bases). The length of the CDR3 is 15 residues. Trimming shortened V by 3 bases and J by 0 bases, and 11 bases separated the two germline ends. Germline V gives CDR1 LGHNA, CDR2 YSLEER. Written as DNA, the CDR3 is TGCGCCAGCAGCCATACCGGGACGGTGAACACTGAAGCTTTCTTT. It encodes CASSHTGTVNTEAFF.

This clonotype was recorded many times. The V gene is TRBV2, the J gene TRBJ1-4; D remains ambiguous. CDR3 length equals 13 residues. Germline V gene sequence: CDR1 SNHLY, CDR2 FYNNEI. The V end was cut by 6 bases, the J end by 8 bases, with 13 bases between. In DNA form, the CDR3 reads TGTGCCAGCAGGGGCCAAGCCCGGGAAAAACTGTTTTTT. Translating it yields CASRGQAREKLFF.

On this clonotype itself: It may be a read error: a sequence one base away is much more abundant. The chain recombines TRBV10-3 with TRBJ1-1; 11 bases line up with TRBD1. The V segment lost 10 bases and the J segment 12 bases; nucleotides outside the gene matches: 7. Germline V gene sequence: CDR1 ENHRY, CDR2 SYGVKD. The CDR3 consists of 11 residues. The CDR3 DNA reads TGTGCCAGCAGAGGACAGGGGGCAACTTTCTTT. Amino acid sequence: CASRGQGATFF.

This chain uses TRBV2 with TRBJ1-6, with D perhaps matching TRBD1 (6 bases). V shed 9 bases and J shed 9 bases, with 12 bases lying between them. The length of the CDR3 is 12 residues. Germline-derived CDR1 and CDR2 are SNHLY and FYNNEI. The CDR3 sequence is CARGGLASPLHF. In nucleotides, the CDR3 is TGTGCCAGGGGGGGCCTTGCTTCACCCCTCCACTTT.